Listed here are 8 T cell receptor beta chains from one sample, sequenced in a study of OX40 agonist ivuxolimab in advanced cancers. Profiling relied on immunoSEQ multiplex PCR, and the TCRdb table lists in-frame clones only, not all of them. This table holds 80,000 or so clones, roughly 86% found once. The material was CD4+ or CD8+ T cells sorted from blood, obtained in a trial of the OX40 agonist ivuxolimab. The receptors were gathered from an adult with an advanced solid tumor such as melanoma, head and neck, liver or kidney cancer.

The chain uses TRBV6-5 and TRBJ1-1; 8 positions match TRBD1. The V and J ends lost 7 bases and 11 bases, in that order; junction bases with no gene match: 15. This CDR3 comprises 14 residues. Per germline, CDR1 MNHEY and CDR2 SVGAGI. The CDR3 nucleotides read TGTGCCAGCACCGCCCCAGGGGGGGGACAGGCGGCTTTCTTT. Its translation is CASTAPGGGQAAFF.

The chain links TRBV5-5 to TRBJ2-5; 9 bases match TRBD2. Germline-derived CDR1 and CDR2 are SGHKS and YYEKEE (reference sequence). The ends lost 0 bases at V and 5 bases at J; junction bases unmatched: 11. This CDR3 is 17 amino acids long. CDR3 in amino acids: CASSLAVGGGASETQYF. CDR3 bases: TGTGCCAGCAGCTTGGCTGTCGGCGGGGGGGCCTCGGAGACCCAGTACTTC.

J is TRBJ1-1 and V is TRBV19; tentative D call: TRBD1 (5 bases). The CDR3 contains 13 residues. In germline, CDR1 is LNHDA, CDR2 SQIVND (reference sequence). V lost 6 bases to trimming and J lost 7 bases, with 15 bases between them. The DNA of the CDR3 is TGTGCCAGTAGCCGCCACCAGGGTCTTGAAGCTTTCTTT. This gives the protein CASSRHQGLEAFF.

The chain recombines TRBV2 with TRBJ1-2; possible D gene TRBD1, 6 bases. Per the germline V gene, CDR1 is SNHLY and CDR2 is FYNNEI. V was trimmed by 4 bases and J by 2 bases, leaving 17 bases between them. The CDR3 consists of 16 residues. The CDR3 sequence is CASSGGAGQGNYGYTF. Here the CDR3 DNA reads TGTGCCAGCAGTGGAGGGGCGGGTCAGGGGAACTATGGCTACACCTTC.

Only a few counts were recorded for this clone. The CDR3 here is CASSSNPRTGGGYTF. The CDR3 DNA is TGTGCCAGCAGTTCCAACCCTCGGACAGGGGGCGGCTACACCTTC. This sequence joins TRBV27 and TRBJ1-2; 11 bases map to TRBD1. The germline CDR1 and CDR2 sequences are MNHEY and SMNVEV (reference sequence). The CDR3 totals 15 residues. J was trimmed by 8 bases and V by 4 bases; bases with no gene match: 9.

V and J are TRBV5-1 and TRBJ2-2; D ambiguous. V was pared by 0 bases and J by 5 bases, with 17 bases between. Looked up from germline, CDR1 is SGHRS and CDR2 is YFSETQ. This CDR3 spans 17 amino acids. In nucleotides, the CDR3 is TGCGCCAGCAGCTTGGTCCCCGAGCAGAGAAAAACCGGGGAGCTGTTTTTT. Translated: CASSLVPEQRKTGELFF.

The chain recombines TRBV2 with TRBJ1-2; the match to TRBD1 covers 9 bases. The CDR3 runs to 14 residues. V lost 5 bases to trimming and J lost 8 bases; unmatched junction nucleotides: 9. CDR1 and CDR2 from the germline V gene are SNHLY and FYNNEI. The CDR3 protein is CASSPTGGGMGYTF. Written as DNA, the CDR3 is TGTGCCAGCAGTCCTACAGGGGGCGGTATGGGCTACACCTTC.

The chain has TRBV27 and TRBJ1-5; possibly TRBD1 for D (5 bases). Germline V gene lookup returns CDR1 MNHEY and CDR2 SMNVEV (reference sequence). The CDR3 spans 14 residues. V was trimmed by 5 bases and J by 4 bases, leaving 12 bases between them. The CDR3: CASSPGTDNQPQHF. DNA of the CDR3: TGTGCCAGCAGTCCCGGGACGGATAATCAGCCCCAGCATTTT.